A single sample is the source of the 24 T cell receptor beta chains below, sequenced in a study of cytomegalovirus exposure and HLA in healthy donors. Amplification used 60 Vbeta primers and 13 Jbeta primers. Measured with immunoSEQ multiplex PCR; TCRdb has only the in-frame clones, and not every one. Of some 150,000 clones in the sample, 80% to 90% were seen once. Sequences were obtained from PBMCs. Receptor source: a woman aged 18-29 years in good health and CMV-seronegative.

This clone has only a few counts. This chain links TRBV7-8 with TRBJ1-4, with 9 bases identical to TRBD1. The CDR3 loop spans 15 amino acids. Unmatched junction bases numbered 8, after V lost 5 bases and J lost 7 bases. Germline V CDR1 and CDR2: SGHVS, FQNEAQ. The CDR3 coding sequence is TGTGCCAGCAGCCGACGGGGGACAGGGTCTGAAAAACTGTTTTTT. This gives the protein CASSRRGTGSEKLFF.

The chain carries TRBV28 and TRBJ1-5; 7 nucleotides match TRBD1. The trim removed 1 base at V and 2 bases at J, leaving 2 bases unmatched. CDR1 MDHEN and CDR2 SYDVKM come from the germline V gene. CDR3 length equals 15 residues. In DNA form, the CDR3 reads TGTGCCAGCAGTTTATCAGGGGGAGGCAATCAGCCCCAGCATTTT. It is translated as CASSLSGGGNQPQHF.

CDR3 DNA: TGTGCCAGCAGTGACGCGGGGAGGAATGGCTACACCTTC. Translating it yields CASSDAGRNGYTF. This chain links TRBV2 with TRBJ1-2; D gene uncertain. This CDR3 comprises 13 residues. V was trimmed by 3 bases and J by 6 bases, leaving 11 bases between them. Germline lookup yields CDR1 SNHLY and CDR2 FYNNEI.

This clone was counted only a few times. The chain has TRBV7-3 and TRBJ2-1; D call uncertain. The CDR3 runs to 15 residues. Germline V CDR1 and CDR2: SGHTA, FQGTGA. V lost 5 bases, J lost 0 bases, and 11 bases lay in between. CDR3 region: CASSGAPSSYNEQFF. In nucleotides, the CDR3 is TGTGCCAGCAGCGGAGCGCCAAGCTCCTACAATGAGCAGTTCTTC.

The V call is TRBV5-4, the J call TRBJ2-7, with 10 bases lining up with TRBD2. Germline V gene sequence: CDR1 SGHNT, CDR2 YYREEE (reference sequence). The trim removed 0 bases at V and 3 bases at J, leaving 12 bases unmatched. The CDR3 covers 18 residues. CDR3 loop: CASSLAPSGSARDYEQYF. In DNA form, the CDR3 reads TGTGCCAGCAGCTTGGCGCCTAGCGGGAGCGCACGAGACTACGAGCAGTACTTC. Using reference TRBV5-4 and TRBJ2-7 for the parts outside the CDR3, the full variable domain is ETGVTQSPTHLIKTRGQQVTLRCSSQSGHNTVSWYQQALGQGPQFIFQYYREEENGRGNFPPRFSGLQFPNYSSELNVNALELDDSALYLCASSLAPSGSARDYEQYFGPGTRLTVT.

V usage is TRBV11-3 and J usage is TRBJ2-3; D unclear. The V end lost 1 base, the J end lost 1 base, and 6 bases lay between the germline ends. The CDR3 loop spans 14 amino acids. Germline V gene lookup returns CDR1 SGHNT and CDR2 YENEEA. The CDR3 sequence: CASSLGRGTDTQYF. CDR3 coding DNA: TGTGCCAGCAGCTTAGGACGGGGCACAGATACGCAGTATTTT.

This sequence joins TRBV5-1 and TRBJ2-5, with TRBD2 identical over 11 bases. The V and J ends lost 0 bases and 4 bases, in that order; junction bases with no gene match: 2. CDR1 SGHRS and CDR2 YFSETQ come from the germline V gene. The CDR3 sequence is 15 residues long. The CDR3 sequence is CASSLVAGGPETQYF. CDR3 sequence (DNA): TGCGCCAGCAGCTTGGTAGCGGGAGGGCCAGAGACCCAGTACTTC.

The count of this clone is one. Here the CDR3 reads CASSQEGGLLYSYEQYF. The DNA of the CDR3 is TGCGCCAGCAGCCAAGAAGGGGGACTACTCTACTCCTACGAGCAGTACTTC. V usage is TRBV4-1 and J usage is TRBJ2-7, with D possibly TRBD2 on 7 matching bases. The CDR3 is 17 residues long. Germline V lookup: CDR1 MGHRA, CDR2 YSYEKL. V lost 0 bases and J lost 0, with 15 bases in between.

This clone appeared a few times. The chain joins TRBV9 to TRBJ2-3; 7 nucleotides agree with TRBD2. The CDR3 spans 15 residues. The V and J ends lost 0 bases and 3 bases, in that order; junction bases with no gene match: 4. Germline V gives CDR1 SGDLS, CDR2 YYNGEE. CDR3 nucleotides: TGTGCCAGCAGCGTAGGCTTGCGGGGGACAGATACGCAGTATTTT. Amino acids: CASSVGLRGTDTQYF.

In DNA form, the CDR3 reads TGTGCCAGCAGTTTGAGGGCGAGTCAGCTGTTTTTT. Translation gives CASSLRASQLFF. V and J are TRBV28 and TRBJ2-2; possible D gene TRBD2, 5 bases. Trimming left V 3 bases short and J 12 bases short, with 11 bases between. Germline loops: CDR1 MDHEN, CDR2 SYDVKM. The CDR3 totals 12 residues.

The chain recombines TRBV7-8 with TRBJ1-1, with D tentatively TRBD1 (6 bases). Germline V gives CDR1 SGHVS, CDR2 FQNEAQ. The length of the CDR3 is 15 residues. V was shortened by 1 base and J by 3 bases, with 12 bases between the two germline ends. DNA of the CDR3: TGTGCCAGCAGCTTAGGACTCAGGGGTGACACTGAAGCTTTCTTT. Protein product: CASSLGLRGDTEAFF. The full variable domain, in which reference TRBV7-8 and TRBJ1-1 provide the parts outside the CDR3, is GAGVSQSPRYKVAKRGQDVALRCDPISGHVSLFWYQQALGQGPEFLTYFQNEAQLDKSGLPSDRFFAERPEGSVSTLKIQRTQQEDSAVYLCASSLGLRGDTEAFFGQGTRLTVV.

V usage is TRBV7-2 and J usage is TRBJ2-7, with TRBD2 as a possible D gene (5 bases). Germline V CDR1 and CDR2: SGHTA, FQGNSA. V gave up 5 bases and J gave up 4 bases, with 12 bases separating them. The CDR3 is made up of 13 amino acids. CDR3 sequence reads: CASSLPQRYEQYF. The CDR3, as DNA: TGTGCCAGCAGCCTTCCCCAGCGGTACGAGCAGTACTTC. Filled out from reference TRBV7-2 and TRBJ2-7, the complete variable domain reads GAGVSQSPSNKVTEKGKDVELRCDPISGHTALYWYRQSLGQGLEFLIYFQGNSAPDKSGLPSDRFSAERTGGSVSTLTIQRTQQEDSAVYLCASSLPQRYEQYFGPGTRLTVT.

The gene calls are TRBV7-9 and TRBJ1-4; no firm D call. Trimming cost V 0 bases and J 5 bases, with 16 bases left between them. This CDR3 comprises 17 residues. Germline V CDR1 and CDR2: SEHNR, FQNEAQ (reference sequence). In DNA, the CDR3 is TGTGCCAGCAGCTTAGCGCTGGCGGGCGCAATAAATGAAAAACTGTTTTTT. Residues: CASSLALAGAINEKLFF.

The CDR3 DNA sequence: TGTGCCAGCAGCCCCGCTAGCCGAGAACATACTGGAAACACCATATATTTT. Its translation: CASSPASREHTGNTIYF. The chain joins TRBV28 to TRBJ1-3; D uncertain. CDR1 and CDR2 from the germline V gene are MDHEN and SYDVKM. This CDR3 region has 17 residues. V was clipped by 6 bases and J by 2 bases, with 20 bases between them.

The genes are TRBV25-1 and TRBJ2-7, with a weak D call TRBD1 (5 bases). CDR1 and CDR2 from the germline V gene are MGHDK and SYGVNS. The germline V and J ends were trimmed by 6 bases and 0 bases, with 6 bases remaining between them. The CDR3 consists of 12 residues. The CDR3 loop reads CASSGHSYEQYF. The CDR3 DNA is TGTGCCAGCAGCGGACACTCCTACGAGCAGTACTTC.

The chain combines TRBV5-1 with TRBJ1-1, with D perhaps matching TRBD1 (5 bases). This CDR3 comprises 13 residues. CDR1 and CDR2 from the germline V gene are SGHRS and YFSETQ. V lost 0 bases, J lost 3 bases, and 6 bases lay in between. CDR3 bases: TGCGCCAGCAGCTTGGTGACAGACACTGAAGCTTTCTTT. Amino acid sequence: CASSLVTDTEAFF.

This chain joins TRBV7-6 and TRBJ1-1; a weak D match, TRBD1 (6 bases). Germline CDR1 is SGHVS and CDR2 is FNYEAQ. V was cut by 1 base and J by 9 bases, with 18 bases left in between. The CDR3 covers 15 residues. The CDR3 reads CASSLGWGGAGKAFF. The CDR3 region has the DNA TGTGCCAGCAGCTTAGGATGGGGGGGGGCCGGTAAAGCTTTCTTT. Together with reference TRBV7-6 and TRBJ1-1, the CDR3 gives the full variable domain: GAGVSQSPRYKVTKRGQDVALRCDPISGHVSLYWYRQALGQGPEFLTYFNYEAQQDKSGLPNDRFSAERPEGSISTLTIQRTEQRDSAMYRCASSLGWGGAGKAFFGQGTRLTVV.

The chain employs TRBV7-9 and TRBJ1-1, with D uncertain. Germline CDR1 reads SEHNR; CDR2 reads FQNEAQ (reference sequence). Between the trimmed V and J ends, which lost 1 base and 7 bases, there was a span of 10 bases. This CDR3 is 13 amino acids long. The CDR3 bases are TGTGCCAGCAGCTTAGAGTTTTACGGTGAAGCTTTCTTT. Protein: CASSLEFYGEAFF.

The chain carries TRBV5-4 and TRBJ2-1; 10 bases fit TRBD1. Trimming removed 4 bases from V and 4 bases from J; junction bases left unmatched: 2. This CDR3 is built from 14 residues. Germline V gene lookup returns CDR1 SGHNT and CDR2 YYREEE (reference sequence). CDR3 coding DNA: TGTGCCAGCAGCCCGGGACAGGGGTACAATGAGCAGTTCTTC. Translating gives CASSPGQGYNEQFF.

This clone appeared a few times. The V call is TRBV25-1, the J call TRBJ2-7; D gene ambiguous. Between the trimmed V and J ends, which lost 2 bases and 3 bases, there was a span of 2 bases. Germline V gene data show CDR1 as MGHDK and CDR2 as SYGVNS. The CDR3 runs 11 residues. CDR3 protein: CASSEHYEQYF. In nucleotides, the CDR3 is TGTGCCAGCAGTGAACACTACGAGCAGTACTTC.

The chain is built from TRBV6-6 and TRBJ2-7; tentative D call: TRBD2 (5 bases). This CDR3 region has 12 residues. Germline-derived CDR1 and CDR2 are MNHNY and SVGAGI (reference sequence). Between the trimmed V and J ends, which lost 7 bases and 6 bases, there was a span of 13 bases. CDR3 sequence reads: CASTPGSREQYF. The CDR3 DNA is TGTGCCAGCACCCCGGGGTCGCGCGAGCAGTACTTC.

The chain carries TRBV28 and TRBJ1-5; 7 bases match TRBD1. The CDR3 is 16 amino acids. CDR1 is MDHEN and CDR2 is SYDVKM in the germline V gene. V was clipped by 3 bases and J by 5 bases; unmatched bases: 10. CDR3 nucleotides: TGTGCCAGCAGTTTCTTCACCCTTAGGGGGCATCAGCCCCAGCATTTT. Translating it yields CASSFFTLRGHQPQHF.

This clone showed up just once. V gene TRBV10-3 combines with J gene TRBJ2-3, with TRBD2 identical over 8 bases. The V segment lost 1 base and the J segment 2 bases; nucleotides outside the gene matches: 8. This CDR3 has 17 residues. The germline V gene encodes CDR1 ENHRY and CDR2 SYGVKD. CDR3 sequence: CAISELNGGRNTDTQYF. The CDR3, as DNA: TGTGCCATCAGTGAGTTGAATGGCGGGAGGAACACAGATACGCAGTATTTT.

The V call is TRBV14, the J call TRBJ2-5, with unresolved D. V lost 1 base to trimming and J lost 2 bases, with 5 bases between them. CDR1 is SGHDN and CDR2 is FVKESK in the germline V gene. CDR3 length: 13 residues. The CDR3 loop reads CASSQVRQETQYF. The CDR3 DNA sequence: TGTGCCAGCAGCCAAGTCAGGCAAGAGACCCAGTACTTC.